This TCR beta chain was captured in a study of human thymus T cells. Germline V lookup: CDR1 GTSNPN, CDR2 SVGIG (reference sequence). The CDR3 runs to 12 residues. To note about this clone: The junction departs from germline at one end; a sequencing error may be responsible.

Produced via immunoSEQ multiplex PCR; TCRdb's table is partial and in-frame only. This sample has tens of thousands of clones; around 94% occur once, and the top ten carry roughly 5.7%. This chain joins TRBV30 and TRBJ1-4, with D perhaps matching TRBD1 (5 bases). This sequence was found in a boy in the first two years of life with a congenital heart defect but otherwise immunologically healthy. Sequenced: blood. The CDR3 bases are TGTGCCTGGAACTCGGGGCAGGAAAGACTGTTTTTT. As protein: CAWNSGQERLFF.